Each of the 15 T cell receptor beta chains below was sequenced from the same sample in a study of blood T cell repertoires in COVID-19. Here immunoSEQ multiplex PCR was the method, and the copy in TCRdb shows in-frame clones only, minus some. The table lists about 180,000 clones, 80% to 85% of them singletons. The sample consisted of peripheral blood. The receptors shown here come from a man between 18 and 35 years old with active or convalescent COVID-19.

This clone was seen more than once but under ten times. The chain employs TRBV5-1 and TRBJ2-7, with D perhaps TRBD1 (5 bases). Germline CDR1 and CDR2: SGHRS and YFSETQ. The CDR3 is 14 residues long. Trimming took 0 bases from V and 2 from J, leaving 9 bases between them. CDR3 in amino acids: CASSLAQGPYEQYF. CDR3 sequence (DNA): TGCGCCAGCAGCTTGGCGCAGGGCCCCTACGAGCAGTACTTC.

Worth noting for this clone: The sample contains more than one DNA sequence encoding this CDR3. In nucleotides, the CDR3 is TGTGCCAGCAGCCTACAGGGTTACGAGCAGTACTTC. It is translated as CASSLQGYEQYF. The chain recombines TRBV11-2 with TRBJ2-7; tentatively, D is TRBD1 (6 bases). Trimming removed 5 bases at V and 4 bases at J, with 9 bases between. The CDR3 sequence is 12 residues long. The V gene's germline CDR1 is SGHAT and CDR2 FQNNGV.

The chain carries TRBV18 and TRBJ2-5; possibly TRBD1 for D (6 bases). V shed 2 bases and J shed 1 base, with 8 bases lying between them. The CDR3 has 14 residues. CDR1 and CDR2 from the germline V gene are KGHSH and LQKENI. The CDR3 reads CASSPKDSQETQYF. The CDR3 coding sequence is TGTGCCAGCTCACCAAAGGACAGCCAAGAGACCCAGTACTTC.

The rearrangement links TRBV24-1 to TRBJ1-3; the D gene is possibly TRBD1 (6 bases). The V gene's germline CDR1 is KGHDR and CDR2 SFDVKD. The CDR3 is 16 amino acids. V dropped 1 base and J dropped 2 bases, with 11 bases sitting between them. CDR3 coding DNA: TGTGCCACCAGTGATTTCACAAGACAGGCTGGAAACACCATATATTTT. Translation gives CATSDFTRQAGNTIYF.

The J gene is TRBJ2-1, the V gene TRBV19; 7 nucleotides agree with TRBD1. V was clipped by 8 bases and J by 7 bases; unmatched bases: 11. The CDR3 covers 14 residues. From germline, CDR1 is LNHDA and CDR2 SQIVND (reference sequence). CDR3 coding DNA: TGTGCCAGTCATAAGAGACAGGGTAGGAATGAGCAGTTCTTC. Translation: CASHKRQGRNEQFF.

The chain uses TRBV19 and TRBJ2-7; 7 nucleotides match TRBD1. Germline CDR1 is LNHDA and CDR2 is SQIVND (reference sequence). With 11 bases clipped from V and 1 base from J, the junction kept 2 bases outside the gene matches. The CDR3 length is 11 residues. CDR3 loop: CASGGSYEQYF. CDR3 coding DNA: TGTGCCTCAGGGGGTTCCTACGAGCAGTACTTC. The full variable domain, in which reference TRBV19 and TRBJ2-7 provide the parts outside the CDR3, is DGGITQSPKYLFRKEGQNVTLSCEQNLNHDAMYWYRQDPGQGLRLIYYSQIVNDFQKGDIAEGYSVSREKKESFPLTVTSAQKNPTAFYLCASGGSYEQYFGPGTRLTVT.

Here the CDR3 DNA reads TGTGCCAGCAGCTTCGACAACTACAATGAGCAGTTCTTC. Amino acids: CASSFDNYNEQFF. The chain uses TRBV7-8 and TRBJ2-1; D is ambiguous. There are 13 residues in the CDR3. Per the germline V gene, CDR1 is SGHVS and CDR2 is FQNEAQ. V was trimmed by 3 bases and J by 3 bases, leaving 6 bases between them.

This clone was detected only a few times. The V gene is TRBV12-3 or TRBV12-4, the J gene TRBJ1-5; 8 positions match TRBD1. V gave up 4 bases and J gave up 10 bases; unmatched junction bases: 3. The CDR3 is 12 amino acids. The CDR3 spells CASSSDRGPQHF. The CDR3 DNA is TGTGCCAGCAGTTCCGACAGGGGCCCCCAGCATTTT.

The V and J genes are TRBV7-9 and TRBJ2-2, with D possibly matching TRBD2 (5 bases). Per the germline V gene, CDR1 is SEHNR and CDR2 is FQNEAQ (reference sequence). The CDR3 has 16 amino acids. V lost 10 bases and J lost 1, with 19 bases in between. CDR3 bases: TGTGCCACCCCGTATGAGGGCGGCCTGAACACCGGGGAGCTGTTTTTT. It encodes CATPYEGGLNTGELFF. Using reference TRBV7-9 and TRBJ2-2 for the parts outside the CDR3, the full variable domain is DTGVSQNPRHKITKRGQNVTFRCDPISEHNRLYWYRQTLGQGPEFLTYFQNEAQLEKSRLLSDRFSAERPKGSFSTLEIQRTEQGDSAMYLCATPYEGGLNTGELFFGEGSRLTVL.

J is TRBJ2-2 and V is TRBV23-1; possible D gene TRBD2, 6 bases. TRBV23-1 is assigned to the ORF class and has an uncertain function. Between the trimmed V and J ends, which lost 2 bases and 4 bases, there was a span of 14 bases. The CDR3 consists of 16 residues. The CDR3 region is CASSQPTDYATGELFF. The CDR3 nucleotides are TGCGCCAGCAGTCAACCTACGGACTACGCCACCGGGGAGCTGTTTTTT.

V usage is TRBV19 and J usage is TRBJ2-3, with a possible D match to TRBD2 (5 bases). The V end was cut by 5 bases, the J end by 2 bases, with 26 bases between. Germline CDR1 LNHDA, CDR2 SQIVND (reference sequence). The CDR3 has 19 residues. CDR3 DNA sequence: TGTGCCAGTAGTGGGAGCCAAAGTTCGAACTTTCGCCACACAGATACGCAGTATTTT. Protein: CASSGSQSSNFRHTDTQYF.

The chain links TRBV25-1 to TRBJ1-6; 8 bases match TRBD1. Germline values: CDR1 MGHDK, CDR2 SYGVNS. The J segment lost 3 bases and the V segment lost 4 bases, leaving 2 bases of the junction unmatched. The CDR3 extends over 15 amino acids. DNA for the CDR3: TGTGCCAGCAGTGCCGACAGGGGCTATAATTCACCCCTCCACTTT. Translation: CASSADRGYNSPLHF.

The chain employs TRBV18 and TRBJ2-6; a possible D gene is TRBD2 (7 bases). Deletions cut 3 bases from V and 0 bases from J, with 12 bases between. Looked up from germline, CDR1 is KGHSH and CDR2 is LQKENI. The CDR3 spans 17 residues. CDR3 DNA sequence: TGTGCCAGCTCACCGGGGGGGCCCTACTCTGGGGCCAACGTCCTGACTTTC. It specifies CASSPGGPYSGANVLTF.

This clone was observed at least ten times. The J gene is TRBJ1-1, the V gene TRBV6-4, with a possible D match to TRBD1 (6 bases). The CDR3 has 14 amino acids. The germline CDR1 and CDR2 sequences are MRHNA and SNTAGT. V gave up 3 bases and J gave up 1 base, with 9 bases separating them. The CDR3 DNA is TGTGCCAGCAGTGAAAAGGGGGAGAACACTGAAGCTTTCTTT. Its translation: CASSEKGENTEAFF.

This sequence joins TRBV18 and TRBJ1-2, with 10 bases aligning to TRBD1. Germline values: CDR1 KGHSH, CDR2 LQKENI. The CDR3 is 16 amino acids. The J segment lost 5 bases and the V segment lost 3 bases, leaving 9 bases of the junction unmatched. The CDR3 region has the DNA TGTGCCAGCTCACCCGGACAGGGGGGATTTGGGTATGGCTACACCTTC. Residues: CASSPGQGGFGYGYTF.